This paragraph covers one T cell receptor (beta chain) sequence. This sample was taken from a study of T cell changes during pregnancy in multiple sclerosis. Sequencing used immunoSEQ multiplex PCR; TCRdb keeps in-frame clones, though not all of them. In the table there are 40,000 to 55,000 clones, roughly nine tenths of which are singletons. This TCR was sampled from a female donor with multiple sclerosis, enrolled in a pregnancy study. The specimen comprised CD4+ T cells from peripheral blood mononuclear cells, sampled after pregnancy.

CDR3 region: CASSTSTGSSNQPQHF. CDR3 nucleotide sequence: TGTGCCAGTAGTACCTCGACAGGGAGTAGCAATCAGCCCCAGCATTTT. The chain has TRBV19 and TRBJ1-5; TRBD1 matches 7 bases. V lost 4 bases, J lost 0 bases, and 6 bases stayed unmatched. Per the germline V gene, CDR1 is LNHDA and CDR2 is SQIVND (reference sequence). The CDR3 length is 16 residues. Full variable domain (missing parts from reference TRBV19 and TRBJ1-5): DGGITQSPKYLFRKEGQNVTLSCEQNLNHDAMYWYRQDPGQGLRLIYYSQIVNDFQKGDIAEGYSVSREKKESFPLTVTSAQKNPTAFYLCASSTSTGSSNQPQHFGDGTRLSIL.